Following are 15 T cell receptor beta chains from one sample sequenced in a study of sequential checkpoint blockade in melanoma. Sample treatment: randomized to nivolumab then ipilimumab (arm A) or the reverse (arm B). Assay used: immunoSEQ multiplex PCR; TCRdb lists only in-frame clones, some missing. The repertoire holds 25,000 to 35,000 clones, with roughly 81% as singletons. The sample here was CD8+ T cells sorted from blood (inferred from file names), taken from a patient given nivolumab and ipilimumab in sequence. The receptors originated from a human donor with melanoma.

The genes are TRBV9 and TRBJ1-2; 7 bases are a match to TRBD1. The CDR3 is 13 residues long. V shed 4 bases and J 3 bases; nucleotides not matched to a gene: 3. CDR1 SGDLS and CDR2 YYNGEE come from the germline V gene. CDR3 residues: CASSPGTDYGYTF. Written as DNA, the CDR3 is TGTGCCAGCAGCCCTGGGACAGACTATGGCTACACCTTC.

The chain is built from TRBV6-5 and TRBJ2-1; D is unresolved. Trimming stripped 8 bases from V and 0 bases from J, with 8 bases between. CDR3 length equals 13 residues. Germline assignment: CDR1 MNHEY and CDR2 SVGAGI. In DNA, the CDR3 is TGTGCCAGCTCTAGTAGCTCCTACAATGAGCAGTTCTTC. This sequence encodes CASSSSSYNEQFF.

The V gene is TRBV7-3, the J gene TRBJ1-2; 9 positions agree with TRBD1. From germline, CDR1 is SGHTA and CDR2 FQGTGA. V lost 7 bases and J lost 2; bases outside the gene matches: 8. The CDR3 is 15 residues long. This CDR3 reads CASNHGQGMNYGYTF. CDR3 in DNA: TGTGCCAGCAACCACGGACAGGGGATGAACTATGGCTACACCTTC.

This sequence joins TRBV19 and TRBJ1-2; D is unresolved. V was trimmed by 6 bases and J by 4 bases, leaving 9 bases between them. CDR1 and CDR2 from the germline V gene are LNHDA and SQIVND (reference sequence). The CDR3 spans 12 residues. The CDR3 DNA reads TGTGCCAGTAGCCAAGCATTCTATGGCTACACCTTC. Encoded protein: CASSQAFYGYTF.

The chain joins TRBV27 to TRBJ2-7, with TRBD2 as a possible D gene (6 bases). The CDR3 consists of 13 residues. Germline V gives CDR1 MNHEY, CDR2 SMNVEV (reference sequence). V lost 3 bases to trimming and J lost 7 bases, with 13 bases between them. CDR3 amino acids: CASSFGTPQEQYF. The CDR3 region has the DNA TGTGCCAGCAGTTTTGGGACTCCTCAGGAGCAGTACTTC.

On this clone: Other DNA sequences in the sample encode the same CDR3. This chain uses TRBV6-5 with TRBJ2-7; TRBD1 might be the D (8 bases). CDR1 and CDR2 (germline): MNHEY, SVGAGI. Trimming pared 6 bases from V and 6 bases from J, leaving 15 bases between. The CDR3 extends over 13 amino acids. DNA for the CDR3: TGTGCCAGCAGAACAGGGGGGGGGCCCGAGCAGTACTTC. This codes for CASRTGGGPEQYF.

With respect to this clone: Because the CDR3's place on the DNA is in doubt, the DNA is left out and the CDR3 is given as listed by TCRdb. Other DNA sequences within the sample encode an identical CDR3. The chain recombines TRBV19 with TRBJ2-7; no DNA check was done on the table's D call, TRBD1. The CDR3 region is 14 residues in length, termini included. Germline CDR1 reads LNHDA; CDR2 reads SQIVND (reference sequence). The CDR3 loop reads CASSSGTGSYEQYF.

The chain joins TRBV19 to TRBJ2-1; D may be TRBD1 (6 bases). This CDR3 spans 14 amino acids. The ends were cut back, 6 bases at V and 4 bases at J, with 13 bases in the middle. In germline, CDR1 is LNHDA, CDR2 SQIVND (reference sequence). The CDR3: CASSVLGGYNEQFF. The CDR3 DNA sequence: TGTGCCAGTAGCGTCTTAGGGGGATACAATGAGCAGTTCTTC. Looking up the rest from reference TRBV19 and TRBJ2-1 gives the full variable domain: DGGITQSPKYLFRKEGQNVTLSCEQNLNHDAMYWYRQDPGQGLRLIYYSQIVNDFQKGDIAEGYSVSREKKESFPLTVTSAQKNPTAFYLCASSVLGGYNEQFFGPGTRLTVL.

The V call is TRBV6-5, the J call TRBJ1-5; D unresolved. With 8 bases removed from V and 7 bases from J, the gap between germline ends came to 15 bases. The length of the CDR3 is 13 residues. Germline loops: CDR1 MNHEY, CDR2 SVGAGI. CDR3 coding DNA: TGTGCCAGCGGGTGGGAGGGTCAGCAGCCCCAGCATTTT. This codes for CASGWEGQQPQHF.

The J gene is TRBJ2-5, the V gene TRBV5-1, with no clear D. CDR3 length equals 12 residues. V was cut by 0 bases and J by 5 bases, with 5 bases left in between. Germline CDR1 SGHRS, CDR2 YFSETQ. The CDR3 region is CASSLARETQYF. CDR3 bases: TGCGCCAGCAGCTTGGCCCGGGAGACCCAGTACTTC. Full variable domain (outside the CDR3, taken from reference TRBV5-1 and TRBJ2-5): KAGVTQTPRYLIKTRGQQVTLSCSPISGHRSVSWYQQTPGQGLQFLFEYFSETQRNKGNFPGRFSGRQFSNSRSEMNVSTLELGDSALYLCASSLARETQYFGPGTRLLVL.

This chain links TRBV5-8 with TRBJ2-2; 9 nucleotides agree with TRBD1. The CDR3 is made up of 15 amino acids. The germline V gene has CDR1 SGHTS and CDR2 YDEGEE. The J segment lost 2 bases and the V segment lost 3 bases, leaving 2 bases of the junction unmatched. In DNA form, the CDR3 reads TGTGCCAGCAGCTGGACAGGGGCCAACACCGGGGAGCTGTTTTTT. Protein product: CASSWTGANTGELFF.

This chain uses TRBV10-3 with TRBJ2-7, with 7 nucleotides matching TRBD2. The CDR3 totals 15 residues. V lost 2 bases to trimming and J lost 5 bases; unmatched junction nucleotides: 9. Germline CDR1 is ENHRY and CDR2 is SYGVKD. In nucleotides, the CDR3 is TGTGCCATCAGTGAGCTGCGGGAGAGCGCCGACGAGCAGTACTTC. It codes for CAISELRESADEQYF.

This chain connects TRBV28 to TRBJ1-4, with D perhaps TRBD1 (5 bases). The CDR3 runs 16 residues. Between the trimmed V and J ends, which lost 2 bases and 2 bases, there was a span of 12 bases. Germline V gene sequence: CDR1 MDHEN, CDR2 SYDVKM. The CDR3: CASSLTSGGTNEKLFF. CDR3 nucleotides: TGTGCCAGCAGTTTAACTTCGGGGGGGACTAATGAAAAACTGTTTTTT.

The J gene is TRBJ2-4, the V gene TRBV27; D is possibly TRBD2 (6 bases). Trimming took 3 bases from V and 1 from J, leaving 7 bases between them. Germline V CDR1 and CDR2: MNHEY, SMNVEV (reference sequence). The CDR3 sequence is 14 residues long. This CDR3 reads CASSFGGAKNIQYF. The DNA for the CDR3 is TGTGCCAGCAGTTTTGGGGGGGCCAAAAACATTCAGTACTTC.

Here the CDR3 reads CASSLLQQGGGQFF. The CDR3 region has the DNA TGTGCCAGCAGTTTATTGCAGCAAGGGGGCGGTCAGTTCTTC. This chain connects TRBV27 to TRBJ2-1; 7 bases fit TRBD1. V trimming: 1 base; J trimming: 13 bases; junction bases outside the gene matches: 10. The germline CDR1 and CDR2 sequences are MNHEY and SMNVEV (reference sequence). This CDR3 has 14 residues.